Listed here is a single T cell receptor (beta chain). This clonotype has only a few counts. The antigen it binds to is not known. No much larger clone exists at a distance of one base, and base qualities are not known. The TCR beta CDR3 regions were amplified from the RNA transcripts. For the first round of RT-PCR on the TCR CDR3, the HTBI primer set was used together with the Qiagen OneStep RT-PCR kit. The libraries were constructed in a second round of multiplex PCR and then size-selected and purified. Sequencing of the libraries was done on an Illumina HiSeq2000 using paired-end 100 bp reads. From the authors' description of their analysis: SOAPnuke was used to process the raw data, removing reads that contained adapters or uncalled bases, had a mean Phred below 15, or lacked an exact match to the constant primer or identifier. COPE v1.2.5 was used to merge the high-quality paired reads, and each unique nucleotide sequence was defined as a clonotype. MiTCR v1.1 was used to align the clonotypes against IMGT TRBV, TRBD and TRBJ reference segments. The analysis included only V-J combinations with a frequency above 0.0001, which together covered 99.2% of the repertoires. A TCS score was defined as the ratio of F50 (clonal expansion) to E x V (chaos), with BLOSUM62-based TCRdist applied between CDR3 peptides within each V-J. Welch's t-statistics and random forest reduced fewer than 600 V-J features to 13, which were used in a naive Bayes classifier (R e1071). TCRdb trimmed the raw reads at Q25, called clones with MiXCR and kept productive beta chains. One record per CDR3 amino acid sequence lists the most common genes and DNA. The V and J calls reflect TCRdb's pipeline rather than the authors' work. The sample table contains fewer than 500,000 distinct CDR3 sequences; only one count was recorded for about 14% of them. The top ten clonotypes cover 20% of the sample.

This specimen comes from a study of T cells in Graves' hyperthyroidism and ophthalmopathy (dated by TCRdb to between 2018 and 2021). At the level of the whole study: Peripheral blood samples were taken at initial diagnosis, before any treatment was given. TCR V-J signatures able to tell the groups apart were searched for in a discovery cohort of 90 to 100 patients, of whom fewer than 45 had Graves' ophthalmopathy and under 65 had stable Graves' hyperthyroidism. An independent validation cohort of fewer than 20 hyperthyroidism patients and approximately 16 patients who later progressed to ophthalmopathy tested prospective prediction of ophthalmopathy. For training and testing, the 100 or so patients in the discovery cohort were randomly divided in a 7:3 ratio. In more than five Graves' hyperthyroidism patients, the study also compared T-cell repertoires from thyroid tissue with T-cell repertoires from blood. After sampling, hyperthyroidism patients received methimazole starting at 30 mg daily, and ophthalmopathy patients received high-dose intravenous methylprednisolone. According to the paper, TCR Vbeta CDR3 sequencing was carried out on 120 to 150 peripheral blood samples, which came from under 50 ophthalmopathy, 80 or so hyperthyroidism and approximately 17 progressor patients.

Hyperthyroidism patients were newly diagnosed, with disease duration under 2 months, and aged 18 to 65 years. The study excluded patients with uncontrolled infections, other autoimmune diseases, pregnancy or lactation. Diagnoses were established on the basis of clinical symptoms, serum thyroxine and TRAb, thyroid ultrasound, and orbital computed tomography. Blood from progressor patients was collected at the time of first diagnosis with hyperthyroidism, before any ophthalmopathy symptoms had appeared. PBMCs were isolated from approximately 10 ml of fresh peripheral blood by Ficoll-Paque density gradient centrifugation. Progressor patients were defined as those initially diagnosed with Graves' hyperthyroidism in whom ophthalmopathy developed during follow-up. Total RNA was extracted using Trizol reagent, and RNA quality was assessed on an Agilent 2100 Bioanalyzer. The germline V gene encodes CDR1 SGHRS and CDR2 YFSETQ. Trimming takes 4 bases from V and 8 bases from J, and the germline ends sit 21 bases apart. Inclusive of the bounding cysteine and phenylalanine, the CDR3 is 15 residues long. The read is trimmed to its CDR3 DNA, 45 bases read in frame from base 1.

The study at large found these results: Sample size was not statistically predetermined, and investigators were not blinded to group allocation. During validation, the model predicted progression to ophthalmopathy a median of roughly 7.1 months ahead of onset, with around 65% sensitivity and almost 75% specificity. Most expanded thyroid clonotypes (frequency above 0.001) were also found in blood, which suggests that blood repertoires may mirror thyroid immune responses. A model built on a 13 V-J signature distinguished ophthalmopathy from stable hyperthyroidism, reaching about 88% sensitivity and 81.08% specificity in cross-validation and 80%/75% in testing.

The sequence came from a young man with Graves' hyperthyroidism that later progressed to Graves' ophthalmopathy. The chain is assembled from TRBV5-1 and TRBJ1-2, with a tentative D gene TRBD1 over 5 matching bases. The source material was blood. Read as DNA, the sequence is TGCGCCAGCAGCCCCCGCCGGGACCCCGAGAGCGGCTACACCTTC. It codes for CASSPRRDPESGYTF.